The source of this TCR beta chain is a study of T-cell reconstitution after alpha-beta-depleted transplantation in children. This clonotype was recorded many times. As yet, its antigen is unknown. V was pared by 1 base and J by 4 bases, with 5 bases of the junction left unmatched. Germline V gene data show CDR1 as SGDLS and CDR2 as YYNGEE. The CDR3 covers 17 residues. A TCRbeta library incorporating unique molecular identifiers was prepared. TCRdb independently ran MiXCR on the PCR reads; one entry per CDR3 protein. The sample records fewer than 350,000 distinct CDR3 sequences, over 9.5% being singletons. Overall study results and limits: About two months after transplant, alpha-beta T cells reportedly came from several hundred expanded graft clones.

The chain links TRBV9 to TRBJ2-5, with 15 bases aligning to TRBD2. The sample was PBMCs, taken before TCRalphabeta/CD19-depleted stem cell transplant. This TCR derives from a boy in the first two years of life with acute myeloid leukemia, due to receive a stem cell transplant. CDR3 bases: TGTGCCAGCAGCGTAATGGGACTAGCGGGAGGAGGAGAGACCCAGTACTTC. Protein product: CASSVMGLAGGGETQYF.